Below are 16 T cell receptor beta chains sequenced from a single sample in a study of shared clonotypes between healthy human individuals (TCRdb year 2020). The library came from the immunoSEQ multiplex PCR assay. TCRdb stores this immuneACCESS table with in-frame sequences only. Part of the clones is absent; in the studies checked, under half of the shortfall reflects unresolved V genes, and no reason is known for the rest. The sample table contains roughly 380,000 clones; only one count was recorded for about 96% of them. The ten largest clones take up 0.32% of the sample. The specimen was memory CD8+ T cells sorted from blood. What this sample's cell subset or site label stands for: CD45RO+ cells pooled with CCR7-negative TemRA cells. The receptors come from a man aged 30-40 years in good health.

The V and J genes are TRBV30 and TRBJ2-1, with D unresolved. Trimming removed 4 bases from V and 2 bases from J, with 3 bases in between. Looked up from germline, CDR1 is GTSNPN and CDR2 is SVGIG (reference sequence). The CDR3 consists of 11 residues. CDR3 in DNA: TGTGCCTGGAACACCTACAATGAGCAGTTCTTC. This sequence encodes CAWNTYNEQFF.

This chain links TRBV18 with TRBJ1-4, with TRBD1 as a possible D gene (6 bases). Trimming took 4 bases from V and 4 from J, leaving 7 bases between them. Germline-derived CDR1 and CDR2 are KGHSH and LQKENI. The CDR3 runs to 13 residues. This chain's CDR3 is CASSRDNNEKLFF. The CDR3 bases are TGTGCCAGCTCACGGGACAATAATGAAAAACTGTTTTTT.

The chain carries TRBV29-1 and TRBJ2-7, with 7 bases aligning to TRBD2. The V gene end was trimmed by 6 bases and the J gene end by 0 bases; junction bases not matched to a gene: 5. Germline values: CDR1 SQVTM, CDR2 ANQGSEA. This CDR3 contains 13 residues. In DNA, the CDR3 is TGCAGCGTAGCGGGAATTGTCTCCTACGAGCAGTACTTC. Its protein is CSVAGIVSYEQYF.

The J gene is TRBJ2-2, the V gene TRBV7-2, with D unresolved. Looked up from germline, CDR1 is SGHTA and CDR2 is FQGNSA. Between the trimmed V and J ends, which lost 3 bases and 0 bases, there was a span of 5 bases. The CDR3 has 14 amino acids. For the CDR3, the DNA is TGTGCCAGCAGCTTGTACCCGAACACCGGGGAGCTGTTTTTT. It encodes CASSLYPNTGELFF.

J is TRBJ2-1 and V is TRBV6-5, with D possibly being TRBD1 (6 bases). Trimming took 2 bases from V and 7 from J, leaving 15 bases between them. The CDR3 has 15 amino acids. Germline CDR1 is MNHEY and CDR2 is SVGAGI. The CDR3 sequence is CASSYDGTPRNEQFF. The CDR3 DNA is TGTGCCAGCAGTTACGACGGGACACCAAGGAATGAGCAGTTCTTC.

V and J are TRBV15 and TRBJ2-1; 13 positions match TRBD2. The V and J ends lost 1 base and 8 bases, in that order; junction bases with no gene match: 5. The CDR3 runs to 16 residues. The V gene's germline CDR1 is LNHNV and CDR2 YYDKDF (reference sequence). The CDR3: CATSRAGLAGVDEQFF. The CDR3 DNA reads TGTGCCACCAGCAGAGCTGGACTAGCGGGAGTCGATGAGCAGTTCTTC. Supplemented by reference TRBV15 and TRBJ2-1, the full variable domain reads DAMVIQNPRYQVTQFGKPVTLSCSQTLNHNVMYWYQQKSSQAPKLLFHYYDKDFNNEADTPDNFQSRRPNTSFCFLDIRSPGLGDTAMYLCATSRAGLAGVDEQFFGPGTRLTVL.

The genes are TRBV19 and TRBJ2-5; 8 bases line up with TRBD1. Germline V gene data show CDR1 as LNHDA and CDR2 as SQIVND (reference sequence). This CDR3 is 13 amino acids long. The ends lost 4 bases at V and 4 bases at J; junction bases unmatched: 2. The CDR3 DNA is TGTGCCAGTAGTACAGGGGGCGCAGAGACCCAGTACTTC. Translation gives CASSTGGAETQYF. The full variable domain, in which reference TRBV19 and TRBJ2-5 provide the parts outside the CDR3, is DGGITQSPKYLFRKEGQNVTLSCEQNLNHDAMYWYRQDPGQGLRLIYYSQIVNDFQKGDIAEGYSVSREKKESFPLTVTSAQKNPTAFYLCASSTGGAETQYFGPGTRLLVL.

This chain connects TRBV7-2 to TRBJ2-7; 12 bases fit TRBD1. The CDR3 has 14 residues. Germline CDR1 and CDR2: SGHTA and FQGNSA. J lost 6 bases, V lost 3 bases, and 3 bases had no gene match. This chain's CDR3 is CASSFRDRGLEQYF. In nucleotides, the CDR3 is TGTGCCAGCAGCTTCCGGGACAGGGGGCTCGAGCAGTACTTC. The entire variable domain, with the rest obtained from reference TRBV7-2 and TRBJ2-7, is as follows: GAGVSQSPSNKVTEKGKDVELRCDPISGHTALYWYRQSLGQGLEFLIYFQGNSAPDKSGLPSDRFSAERTGGSVSTLTIQRTQQEDSAVYLCASSFRDRGLEQYFGPGTRLTVT.

The V and J genes are TRBV10-1 and TRBJ2-1; D remains unclear. Trimming cost V 0 bases and J 9 bases, with 6 bases left between them. The CDR3 loop spans 12 amino acids. Germline CDR1 reads WNHNN; CDR2 reads SYGVQD (reference sequence). The CDR3 spells CASSESLGEQFF. Written as DNA, the CDR3 is TGCGCCAGCAGTGAGTCGCTGGGTGAGCAGTTCTTC.

V and J are TRBV28 and TRBJ1-3; 8 positions match TRBD1. The CDR3 has 18 amino acids. Germline V gives CDR1 MDHEN, CDR2 SYDVKM. V lost 5 bases and J lost 0; bases outside the gene matches: 12. The CDR3 nucleotides are TGTGCCAGCAGTGCCCCGGGACAGGCGACTTTCTCTGGAAACACCATATATTTT. This gives the protein CASSAPGQATFSGNTIYF. Using reference TRBV28 and TRBJ1-3 for the parts outside the CDR3, the full variable domain is DVKVTQSSRYLVKRTGEKVFLECVQDMDHENMFWYRQDPGLGLRLIYFSYDVKMKEKGDIPEGYSVSREKKERFSLILESASTNQTSMYLCASSAPGQATFSGNTIYFGEGSWLTVV.

The chain joins TRBV4-2 to TRBJ1-2; D is perhaps TRBD1 (6 bases). With 0 bases removed from V and 4 bases from J, the gap between germline ends came to 12 bases. The CDR3 spans 15 residues. Germline assignment: CDR1 LGHNA and CDR2 YNFKEQ. CDR3 bases: TGTGCCAGCAGCCAAGAAGGATCAGGGGTCTATGGCTACACCTTC. Amino acid sequence: CASSQEGSGVYGYTF.

V usage is TRBV4-1 and J usage is TRBJ1-4; D unresolved. The germline gives CDR1 MGHRA, CDR2 YSYEKL. Trimming removed 0 bases at V and 11 bases at J, with 4 bases between. This CDR3 is 11 amino acids long. The CDR3 region has the DNA TGCGCCAGCAGCCAAGATTCTAAACTGTTTTTT. This translates into CASSQDSKLFF.

The chain uses TRBV7-3 and TRBJ2-2, with 7 bases fitting TRBD2. The trim removed 2 bases at V and 0 bases at J, leaving 0 bases unmatched. This CDR3 has 15 amino acids. CDR1 SGHTA and CDR2 FQGTGA come from the germline V gene. CDR3 region: CASSLGLANTGELFF. CDR3 sequence (DNA): TGTGCCAGCAGCTTAGGACTAGCGAACACCGGGGAGCTGTTTTTT.

This sequence joins TRBV4-1 and TRBJ2-7; 15 bases align to TRBD2. Germline CDR1 reads MGHRA; CDR2 reads YSYEKL. The CDR3 contains 17 residues. The trim removed 0 bases at V and 3 bases at J, leaving 3 bases unmatched. CDR3 nucleotides: TGCGCCAGCAGCCAAGAAGGACTAGCGGGAGGGAGCTACGAGCAGTACTTC. Amino acid sequence: CASSQEGLAGGSYEQYF.

The rearrangement joins TRBV27 to TRBJ2-3; no clear D gene. The germline CDR1 and CDR2 sequences are MNHEY and SMNVEV (reference sequence). V was pared by 1 base and J by 2 bases, with 10 bases between. The CDR3 covers 15 residues. CDR3 DNA sequence: TGTGCCAGCAGTTTATTTGAATACGCCACAGATACGCAGTATTTT. It translates to CASSLFEYATDTQYF.

The J gene is TRBJ1-1, the V gene TRBV27; D perhaps matches TRBD1 (6 bases). The CDR3 is 16 residues long. The germline V gene has CDR1 MNHEY and CDR2 SMNVEV (reference sequence). V gave up 5 bases and J gave up 1 base, with 17 bases separating them. The CDR3 coding sequence is TGTGCCAGCAGTCCCGCCCCGGGACATAGGAACACTGAAGCTTTCTTT. Translated, it gives CASSPAPGHRNTEAFF.